The T cell receptor (beta chain) under discussion was sequenced for a study of Ad26.COV2.S vaccination and SARS-CoV-2 variants. The overall study: Each vaccinee took Ad26.COV2.S intramuscularly, once or twice 56 days apart. Study-level points and caveats: Those who received vaccine or placebo ended up with similar non-spike TCR breadth. The TCR-based breadth and depth measures might underestimate overall T cell responses. After vaccination, substantial breadth of spike-specific CD8+ and CD4+ responses was reported.

From germline, CDR1 is SNHLY and CDR2 FYNNEI. The CDR3 extends over 12 amino acids. Trimming removed 2 bases from V and 5 bases from J, with 3 bases in between. Repertoires were generated with immunoSEQ multiplex PCR, while TCRdb's copy carries only in-frame clones and drops some. This repertoire shows approximately 420,000 clones, around nine tenths found once; its top ten account for less than 4%. Treatment defined: around 19 received Ad26.COV2.S at low or high dose, single or two shots; roughly 5 received placebo; per-sample allocation not given. Collection of samples fell on day 63 after the first vaccine or placebo injection. Worth noting for this clone: Antigen specificity is unknown. Other DNA sequences of this sample code for an identical CDR3.

The receptor's source is a person between 18 and 65 years old who received the Ad26.COV2.S COVID-19 vaccine or a placebo. Source: peripheral blood, taken in a trial of Ad26.COV2.S vaccine versus placebo. The chain employs TRBV2 and TRBJ2-2, with D unresolved. The CDR3 reads CASSELTGELFF. CDR3 DNA: TGTGCCAGCAGTGAATTGACCGGGGAGCTGTTTTTT.